These T cell receptor beta chains were read from a single sample in a study of T cell responses to AZD1222 COVID-19 vaccine. Profiled with immunoSEQ multiplex PCR; TCRdb holds only in-frame clones, not every one. The profile shows around 160,000 clones, around 83% of them singletons. The material was peripheral blood, obtained on day 0 of MenACWY control vaccination. These receptors were taken from an adult in good health. Both conserved end residues are part of each CDR3. D genes are given only for firm matches. Clone size is shown for a subset of rows, as once, few, many or a class of expanded clone.

>TRBJ1-2|once|TRBV5-1|.
CASSLSQAMGGYTF
TGCGCCAGCAGCTTAAGTCAGGCGATGGGGGGCTACACCTTC
>TRBJ1-1|.|TRBV19|.
CASSVLDPGVTEAFF
TGTGCCAGTAGTGTTTTGGACCCGGGGGTCACTGAAGCTTTCTTT
>TRBJ2-5|.|TRBV27|.
CASSSLPSRETQYF
TGTGCCAGCAGTTCCCTCCCCTCGCGGGAGACCCAGTACTTC
>TRBJ1-1|few|TRBV4-1|.
CASSQPLTGPTEAFF
TGCGCCAGCAGCCAACCTCTCACAGGGCCCACTGAAGCTTTCTTT
>TRBJ1-3|.|TRBV28|.
CASRWGSSGNTIYF
TGTGCCAGCAGGTGGGGGTCCTCTGGAAACACCATATATTTT
>TRBJ2-2|.|TRBV7-3|.
CASSLTSRTSSGELFF
TGTGCCAGCAGCTTAACGAGTCGGACAAGCTCCGGGGAGCTGTTTTTT
>TRBJ2-7|.|TRBV15|.
CATSRGQQNSYEQYF
TGTGCCACCAGCAGAGGACAGCAAAACTCCTACGAGCAGTACTTC
>TRBJ1-5|.|TRBV18|.
CASSPQGNSNQPQHF
TGTGCCAGCTCACCACAGGGTAATAGCAATCAGCCCCAGCATTTT
>TRBJ1-5|.|TRBV27|TRBD1
CASSSGTGTQPQHF
TGTGCCAGCAGTTCCGGGACAGGGACTCAGCCCCAGCATTTT
>TRBJ1-1|.|TRBV10-2|.
CASSDRQGSNTEAFF
TGCGCCAGCAGTGACCGGCAGGGGTCGAACACTGAAGCTTTCTTT
>TRBJ2-3|.|TRBV18|.
CASSLQGDNSPDTQYF
TGTGCCAGCTCACTCCAGGGAGATAATTCCCCAGATACGCAGTATTTT
>TRBJ2-3|.|TRBV12-3/TRBV12-4|.
CASSFSTDTQYF
TGTGCCAGCAGTTTCAGCACAGATACGCAGTATTTT
>TRBJ1-1|.|TRBV2|.
CASSASGGARTEAFF
TGTGCCAGCAGTGCCTCGGGGGGGGCGAGGACTGAAGCTTTCTTT
>TRBJ1-1|.|TRBV5-6|TRBD1
CASTWTGATEAFF
TGTGCCAGCACTTGGACAGGAGCGACTGAAGCTTTCTTT
>TRBJ1-1|.|TRBV19|.
CASSSRVEAFF
TGTGCCAGTAGTTCCCGAGTTGAAGCTTTCTTT
>TRBJ1-2|.|TRBV5-1|.
CASSLAGQGNYGYTF
TGCGCCAGCAGCTTGGCGGGGCAGGGTAACTATGGCTACACCTTC
>TRBJ1-2|.|TRBV1|.
CTSSQLRGNPYTF
TGCACCAGCAGCCAGCTGCGGGGGAACCCCTACACCTTC
>TRBJ1-1|.|TRBV5-1|.
CASSEHEGREAFF
TGCGCCAGCAGCGAACACGAAGGAAGGGAAGCTTTCTTT
>TRBJ2-3|.|TRBV3-1/TRBV3-2|.
CASGGASTDTQYF
TGTGCCAGCGGCGGGGCCAGCACAGATACGCAGTATTTT
>TRBJ1-2|.|TRBV7-9|TRBD1
CASSLSQGARGYTF
TGTGCCAGCAGCTTATCACAGGGGGCGCGGGGCTACACCTTC
>TRBJ1-5|.|TRBV28|.
CASTTGGNSNQPQHF
TGTGCCAGCACCACCGGGGGGAATAGCAATCAGCCCCAGCATTTT
>TRBJ2-1|once|TRBV5-8|.
CASNRGTGNEQFF
TGTGCCAGCAATCGGGGGACCGGCAATGAGCAGTTCTTC
>TRBJ2-6|.|TRBV27|TRBD1
CASSSHPDRGRISGANVLTF
TGTGCCAGCAGTAGCCACCCTGACAGGGGGCGCATCTCTGGGGCCAACGTCCTGACTTTC
>TRBJ1-2|.|TRBV12-3/TRBV12-4|.
CASSLGTNYGYTF
TGTGCCAGCAGTTTAGGGACTAACTATGGCTACACCTTC
>TRBJ2-2|.|TRBV11-2|.
CASSLEGWDTGELFF
TGTGCCAGCAGCTTAGAGGGGTGGGACACCGGGGAGCTGTTTTTT
>TRBJ1-5|.|TRBV2|.
CASSEARKGGNQPQHF
TGTGCCAGCAGTGAAGCGCGTAAAGGGGGCAATCAGCCCCAGCATTTT
>TRBJ2-1|.|TRBV7-3|.
CASSKSGTRPYNEQFF
TGTGCCAGCAGCAAATCCGGGACTCGCCCCTACAATGAGCAGTTCTTC
>TRBJ1-5|.|TRBV10-2|TRBD1
CASSESGTGNQPQHF
TGCGCCAGCAGTGAATCCGGGACAGGCAATCAGCCCCAGCATTTT
>TRBJ1-2|.|TRBV2|.
CASSVGQGIVNYGYTF
TGTGCCAGCAGTGTGGGGCAGGGGATCGTCAACTATGGCTACACCTTC
>TRBJ1-4|few|TRBV28|.
CASSLQGPGYSEKLFF
TGTGCCAGCAGTCTCCAGGGCCCAGGGTATAGTGAAAAACTGTTTTTT
>TRBJ1-1|.|TRBV29-1|TRBD1
CSVDPTGAGVAFF
TGCAGCGTTGATCCGACAGGGGCAGGGGTAGCTTTCTTT
>TRBJ2-1|.|TRBV7-3|TRBD2
CASSLRGGLAGPHEQFF
TGTGCCAGCAGCTTAAGGGGGGGACTAGCGGGGCCCCATGAGCAGTTCTTC
>TRBJ2-5|once|TRBV6-5|.
CASMRESETQYF
TGTGCCAGCATGAGGGAGTCAGAGACCCAGTACTTC
>TRBJ1-2|.|TRBV5-4|.
CASSLRLGGYTF
TGTGCCAGCAGCTTGAGGCTTGGTGGCTACACCTTC
>TRBJ2-3|.|TRBV4-1|TRBD1
CASSLLPGGLKDTQYF
TGCGCCAGCAGCCTCCTACCAGGGGGCTTAAAGGATACGCAGTATTTT
>TRBJ2-5|few|TRBV7-9|TRBD1
CASSLTGGQETQYF
TGTGCCAGCAGCTTGACAGGGGGACAAGAGACCCAGTACTTC
>TRBJ1-2|.|TRBV2|.
CASLLMRGHGYTF
TGTGCCAGTCTCCTGATGCGAGGGCATGGCTACACCTTC
>TRBJ1-1|once|TRBV7-9|.
CASSPGLEAFF
TGTGCCAGCAGCCCCGGCCTTGAAGCTTTCTTT
>TRBJ1-2|.|TRBV5-6|.
CASSPEGRIYGYTF
TGTGCCAGCAGCCCGGAGGGCCGTATCTATGGCTACACCTTC
>TRBJ2-2|few|TRBV3-1/TRBV3-2|TRBD1
CASSQPLRGPGELFF
TGTGCCAGCAGCCAACCGCTCAGGGGGCCCGGGGAGCTGTTTTTT
>TRBJ2-1|.|TRBV7-9|TRBD2
CASSSSGDSYNEQFF
TGTGCCAGCAGCTCTAGCGGGGATTCCTACAATGAGCAGTTCTTC
>TRBJ1-2|.|TRBV6-5|TRBD1
CASRRQGFVGGYTF
TGTGCCAGCAGAAGACAGGGTTTTGTGGGAGGCTACACCTTC
>TRBJ2-2|.|TRBV29-1|.
CSAGRAGYTGELFF
TGCAGCGCCGGCCGGGCGGGGTACACCGGGGAGCTGTTTTTT
>TRBJ2-6|.|TRBV4-1|.
CASSQVGGRGNGANVLTF
TGCGCCAGCAGCCAAGTTGGGGGTAGGGGGAATGGGGCCAACGTCCTGACTTTC
>TRBJ1-2|.|TRBV5-1|.
CASSLSPAQLYGYTF
TGCGCCAGCAGCTTGTCACCGGCGCAGCTCTATGGCTACACCTTC
>TRBJ2-3|.|TRBV7-9|.
CASSLGVGVDTQYF
TGTGCCAGCAGCTTAGGTGTAGGGGTGGATACGCAGTATTTT
>TRBJ2-2|once|TRBV11-1|.
CASKPLDANTGELFF
TGTGCCAGCAAGCCGTTGGACGCGAACACCGGGGAGCTGTTTTTT
>TRBJ2-6|.|TRBV19|.
CASSIGRADSGANVLTF
TGTGCCAGTAGTATAGGGAGGGCAGACTCTGGGGCCAACGTCCTGACTTTC
>TRBJ1-6|.|TRBV7-6|.
CASSLVIGQNLHF
TGTGCCAGCAGCTTAGTTATTGGGCAAAATCTCCACTTT
>TRBJ2-7|.|TRBV7-8|.
CASTEMKGTYEQYF
TGTGCCAGCACCGAGATGAAGGGAACCTACGAGCAGTACTTC
>TRBJ1-1|few|TRBV12-3/TRBV12-4|.
CASSLAGTTEAFF
TGTGCCAGCAGTTTGGCAGGGACCACTGAAGCTTTCTTT
>TRBJ2-1|.|TRBV6-6|.
CASSESTREQFF
TGTGCCAGCAGCGAGTCAACGAGGGAGCAGTTCTTC
>TRBJ1-2|few|TRBV27|TRBD1
CASTIPPAGQDTTNYGYTF
TGTGCCAGCACTATACCTCCGGCGGGACAGGATACAACTAACTATGGCTACACCTTC
>TRBJ2-1|once|TRBV28|TRBD1
CASSLRDRAHYNEQFF
TGTGCCAGCAGTTTAAGGGACAGGGCCCACTACAATGAGCAGTTCTTC
>TRBJ2-6|.|TRBV30|TRBD2
CAWSEEGLAISGANVLTF
TGTGCCTGGAGTGAAGAGGGACTAGCTATCTCTGGGGCCAACGTCCTGACTTTC
>TRBJ1-1|.|TRBV19|.
CASSRAGANTEAFF
TGTGCCAGTAGTAGGGCAGGGGCGAACACTGAAGCTTTCTTT
>TRBJ2-2|.|TRBV7-2|TRBD2
CASSPKDRGGTNTGELFF
TGTGCCAGCAGCCCCAAGGATCGGGGGGGGACAAACACCGGGGAGCTGTTTTTT
>TRBJ2-5|few|TRBV2|TRBD1
CASSGQGVRETQYF
TGTGCCAGCAGCGGACAGGGTGTCAGGGAGACCCAGTACTTC